This TCR beta chain emerged from a study of Ad26.COV2.S vaccination and SARS-CoV-2 variants. Across the whole study: Donor got 5x10^10 or 1x10^11 viral particles of Ad26.COV2.S. Findings and caveats of the study: A substantial breadth of spike-specific CD8+ and CD4+ T cell responses after vaccination has been reported. Spike-specific TCR breadth in vaccine recipients exceeded that seen in placebo recipients. TCR breadth and depth analyses may have underestimated total T cell responses.

A note on this clone: What it recognizes is unknown.

With 5 bases clipped from V and 7 bases from J, the junction kept 13 bases outside the gene matches. The CDR3 contains 16 residues. Germline lookup yields CDR1 SGHAT and CDR2 FQNNGV. Method: immunoSEQ multiplex PCR; TCRdb's copy keeps in-frame clones and lacks some. The repertoire holds under 500,000 clones, with 92% as singletons. As for treatment: around 19 received Ad26.COV2.S at low or high dose, single or two shots; 5 received placebo; per-sample allocation not given. Sampling occurred on day 63 after the first vaccine or placebo injection. Sequences were derived from peripheral blood, sampled in a trial of Ad26.COV2.S vaccine versus placebo. This sequence joins TRBV11-2 and TRBJ2-2; TRBD1 agrees at 7 bases. The TCR comes from a person aged 18-65 years who received the Ad26.COV2.S COVID-19 vaccine or a placebo. The CDR3 nucleotides read TGTGCCAGCAGCCCGCCCAGGGGTTGGGACAGCGGGGAGCTGTTTTTT. This sequence encodes CASSPPRGWDSGELFF.